Sequencing of this TCR beta chain was carried out in a study of shared T cell receptors in the human thymus (dated by TCRdb to the early 2020s). Regarding the research as a whole: The study investigated the way shared, self-reactive T-cell receptor alpha chains are produced in the human thymus.

V is clipped by 0 bases and J by 1 base, and the sequence between their germline boundaries is 18 bases long. As encoded in the germline V gene, CDR1 is ENHRY while CDR2 is SYGVKD. CDR3 length: 19 amino acids, cysteine to phenylalanine. Only the CDR3 DNA is retained, 57 bases long and in frame from the first base. On this clone itself: Its antigen remains undetermined. Base qualities are not provided; no much larger clone lies one nucleotide away.

Libraries were constructed by the immunoSEQ multiplex PCR assay. Entries here come from immuneACCESS through TCRdb and include only in-frame sequences with V and J called. Some clones fail to appear in such tables; in the studies checked, an unresolved V gene covers under half of the shortfall, and the cause of the remainder is unknown. Recorded for this sample are about 500,000 clones; around 78% of them occurred a single time. The ten biggest clones cover less than 0.015% of the sample. This same sample was also taken into another study, of human thymus T cells. Per that second paper: Immunologically healthy infants undergoing open corrective cardiac surgery for congenital heart defects in Finland were used as donors. Thymus tissue was collected as surgical resects that were removed during corrective cardiac surgery. V and J gene segment usage appeared biased in both thymic and peripheral blood repertoires. The related research reported highly overlapping thymic TCR repertoires among unrelated individuals. The study used under 10 infant thymus samples plus four related peripheral blood samples to characterize TCR alpha and beta repertoires. The infant donors were roughly 7 to 244 days old, and the cohort included several males and two females. Thymocytes were released mechanically from tissue and stored at -70 °C as pellets of roughly 9-31 million cells. Genomic DNA was extracted from frozen cell pellets with a QIAsymphony instrument. The immunoSEQ multiplex PCR assay was used to amplify the TCRB and TCRAD loci from a standardized amount of quality-controlled genomic DNA. Amplicons spanned the V(D)J region at a length sufficient to cover the CDR3 and identify V and J genes. Through the commercial immunoSEQ service, the amplicons were sequenced on an Illumina platform. Primer bias and sequencing errors were corrected as previously described, and TCRAD and TCRB were defined on the basis of the IMGT database. The repertoires were analysed using immunoSEQ Analyzer 3.0 and VDJTools for basic statistics, V/J segment usage, diversity estimates, rarefaction and pairwise overlap. Diversity was estimated using the Chao1, ChaoE, Efron-Thisted, Shannon and inverse Simpson indices, and was also estimated on datasets down-sampled to the size of the smallest sample. For repertoire overlap, CDR3 nucleotide sequence, V gene and J gene had to match strictly, and clustering was done by Jaccard-based multidimensional scaling. On average, thymus samples yielded approximately 780,000 unique TCRB clonotypes, whereas blood samples yielded around 84,000.

The specimen was thymocytes. Recombination connected TRBV10-3 to TRBJ2-2; the best D guess is TRBD2, with 5 bases matching. This receptor was obtained from a boy in the first two years of life with a congenital heart defect. Donor details come from another sample of the same person, matched by shared clones. In nucleotides, the sequence is TGTGCCATCAGTGAGTCGACCGCGGGCGCGGCACAGAACACCGGGGAGCTGTTTTTT. This sequence encodes CAISESTAGAAQNTGELFF.